This TCR beta chain was documented in a study of CD8+ T cells in alopecia areata. Study details: Tofacitinib was given for 6 to 18 months, then stopped for 6 months. Study results and limitations: The study found TCR sharing across patients less clear than in mice, possibly for HLA reasons. Throughout tofacitinib, many expanded lesional clones continued to persist in scalp and blood.

Looked up from germline, CDR1 is SGDLS and CDR2 is YYNGEE. This CDR3 comprises 15 residues. The junction had 7 bases not matched to a gene; V was cut back by 2 bases and J by 3 bases. Reverse transcribed after extraction, RNA yielded cDNA as the sequencing template. TCRdb's table, derived via immunoSEQ multiplex PCR, lists solely in-frame clones and lacks some. Among 200,000 or so clones listed, roughly 64% were seen once. About this clone itself: Its antigen is unknown.

The treatment is: oral pan-JAK inhibitor, 5-10 mg twice daily. The receptor was isolated from a human donor with alopecia areata. The rearrangement joins TRBV9 to TRBJ2-5; TRBD1 matches 7 bases. Here the sequenced sample was CD4+ T cells sorted from blood, taken at week 24, from a patient treated with tofacitinib. The CDR3 spells CASSVTGAYEETQYF. CDR3 in DNA: TGTGCCAGCAGCGTCACAGGGGCTTATGAAGAGACCCAGTACTTC.